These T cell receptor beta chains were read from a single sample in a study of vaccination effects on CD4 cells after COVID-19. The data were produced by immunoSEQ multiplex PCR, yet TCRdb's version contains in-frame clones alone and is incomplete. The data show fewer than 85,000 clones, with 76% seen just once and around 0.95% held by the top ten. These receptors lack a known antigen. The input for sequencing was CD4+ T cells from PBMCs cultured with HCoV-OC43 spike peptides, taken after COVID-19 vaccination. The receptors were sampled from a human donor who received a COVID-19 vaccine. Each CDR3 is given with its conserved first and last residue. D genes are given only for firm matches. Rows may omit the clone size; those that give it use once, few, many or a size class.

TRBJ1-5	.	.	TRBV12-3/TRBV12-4	TGTGCCAGCAGTTTTTCGTATAATCAGCCCCAGCATTTT	CASSFSYNQPQHF
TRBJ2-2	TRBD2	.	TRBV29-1	TGCAGCGTTGGTGTGCGGGGGAATACCGGGGAGCTGTTTTTT	CSVGVRGNTGELFF
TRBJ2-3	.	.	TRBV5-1	TGCGCCAGCGCCAAGAATGCGGGTCCCACAGATACGCAGTATTTT	CASAKNAGPTDTQYF
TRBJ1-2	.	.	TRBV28	TGTGCCACCTGGGCCTTGGGGAACTATGGCTACACCTTC	CATWALGNYGYTF
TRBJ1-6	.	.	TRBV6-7	TGTGCCAGCAGTTACTCGCCCCATCAACAGGGAAGCGATAATTCACCCCTCCACTTT	CASSYSPHQQGSDNSPLHF
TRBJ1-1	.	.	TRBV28	TGTGCCAGCAGTTTACCGCTCCAGGGGCGGAACACTGAAGCTTTCTTT	CASSLPLQGRNTEAFF
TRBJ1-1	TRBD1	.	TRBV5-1	TGCGCCAGCAGCTGGGGGGACAGGGGCGGGGAAGCTTTCTTT	CASSWGDRGGEAFF
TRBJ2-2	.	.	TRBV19	TGTGCCAGTGGGGGGCAGGCGAACACCGGGGAGCTGTTTTTT	CASGGQANTGELFF
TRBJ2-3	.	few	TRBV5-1	TGCGCCAGCAGCTTGCCCAGTCCTAGCACAGATACGCAGTATTTT	CASSLPSPSTDTQYF
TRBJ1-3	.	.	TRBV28	TGTGCGTCAACTAAGGGTTCTGGTGGAAACACCATATATTTT	CASTKGSGGNTIYF
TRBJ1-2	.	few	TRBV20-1	TGCAGTGCTAGGGAAGGTCAGGGCTACACCTTC	CSAREGQGYTF
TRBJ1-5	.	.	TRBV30	TGTGCCTGGAGTGAACTCAGGGGTGGCCAGCCCCAGCATTTT	CAWSELRGGQPQHF
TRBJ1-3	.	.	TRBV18	TGTGCCAGCTCACCAGGTCGCGCTCCCGCTGGAAACACCATATATTTT	CASSPGRAPAGNTIYF
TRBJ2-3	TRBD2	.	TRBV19	TGTGCCAGTAGTATTACTAGGGCGGGGGAGACAGATACGCAGTATTTT	CASSITRAGETDTQYF
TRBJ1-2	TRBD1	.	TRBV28	TGTGCCAGCAGGTCCCCCACAGGGGCCAACTATGGCTACACCTTC	CASRSPTGANYGYTF
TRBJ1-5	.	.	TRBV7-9	TGTGCCAGCAGCCCGGGGGACATTAGCAATCAGCCCCAGCATTTT	CASSPGDISNQPQHF
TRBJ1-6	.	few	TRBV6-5	TGTGCCAGCAGTTACTTAGGAAGGGGCGATAATTCACCCCTCCACTTT	CASSYLGRGDNSPLHF
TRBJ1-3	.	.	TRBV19	TGTGCCACTAGCCGAAATGGGGGCTCTGGAAACACCATATATTTT	CATSRNGGSGNTIYF
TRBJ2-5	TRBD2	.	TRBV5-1	TGCGCCAGCAGCTCCGAGGTGGGAGGGTTGGTGACCCAGTACTTC	CASSSEVGGLVTQYF
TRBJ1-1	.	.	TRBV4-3	TGCGCCAGCAGCCAAGTGGGTGGGATGAACACTGAAGCTTTCTTT	CASSQVGGMNTEAFF
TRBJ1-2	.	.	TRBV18	TGTGCCAGCTCATCGGGACAATACTATGGCTACACCTTC	CASSSGQYYGYTF
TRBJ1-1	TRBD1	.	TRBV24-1	TGTGCCACCAGTGACCCGACAGGGGGTCGCACTGAAGCTTTCTTT	CATSDPTGGRTEAFF
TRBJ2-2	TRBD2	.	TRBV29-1	TGCAGCGTACGAGTAGTGACTAGCGGGGAGTCCGGGGAGCTGTTTTTT	CSVRVVTSGESGELFF
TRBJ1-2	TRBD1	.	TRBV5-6	TGTGCCAGCAGCTTAAACAGGGGGCGACGGGGCTACACCTTC	CASSLNRGRRGYTF
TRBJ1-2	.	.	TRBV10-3	TGTGCCATCAGTGAAGAGTTTAACTATGGCTACACCTTC	CAISEEFNYGYTF
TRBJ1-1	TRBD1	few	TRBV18	TGTGCCAGCTCACCTAGGGGACAGGGGGCAAACACTGAAGCTTTCTTT	CASSPRGQGANTEAFF
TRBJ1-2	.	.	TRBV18	TGTGCCAGCTCACCACTCGGTCCGTTGGGCAGGGAAGGATCTGGTGGCTACACCTTC	CASSPLGPLGREGSGGYTF
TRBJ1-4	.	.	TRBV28	TGTGCCAGCAGTCTCTTCCGACTAAGCATTAATGAAAAACTGTTTTTT	CASSLFRLSINEKLFF
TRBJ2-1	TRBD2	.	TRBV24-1	TGTGCCACCAGTGAAGGGGGAACTAGCGGGGGGGCTTACAATGAGCAGTTCTTC	CATSEGGTSGGAYNEQFF
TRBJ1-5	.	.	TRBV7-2	TGTGCCAGCAGCTTAGGGACACTAAATCAGCCCCAGCATTTT	CASSLGTLNQPQHF
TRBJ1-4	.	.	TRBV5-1	TGCGCCAGCAGCTTGATGGCATCGGAGGAAAAACTGTTTTTT	CASSLMASEEKLFF
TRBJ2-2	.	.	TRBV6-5	TGTGCCAGCAGCGCGCTATTAGACACCGGGGAGCTGTTTTTT	CASSALLDTGELFF
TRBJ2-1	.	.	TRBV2	TGTGCCAGCAGTGAGAGACGCGGTAATGAGCAGTTCTTC	CASSERRGNEQFF
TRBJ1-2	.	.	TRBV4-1	TGCGCCAGCAGCCAAGAGCCAGCCAATTCTAACTATGGCTACACCTTC	CASSQEPANSNYGYTF